The 25 T cell receptor beta chains listed next were all sequenced from one sample in a study of blood T cells in healthy people across ages. Combining a sample-barcoded 5' primer with a J-beta primer mix, a second PCR ran for roughly 7 to 11 cycles. TCRdb fed the 5' RACE reads into MiXCR, producing one record per CDR3 protein. The table shows hundreds of thousands of distinct CDR3 sequences, with more than 55% occurring only once. The specimen sequenced was blood. The receptor source for this set is a man between 40 and 49 years old in good health.

This clonotype showed up many times. This sequence joins TRBV12-3 or TRBV12-4 and TRBJ1-5; D is unclear. With 5 bases removed from V and 4 bases from J, the gap between germline ends came to 9 bases. The CDR3 contains 13 residues. CDR3 sequence: CASSRGGNQPQHF. The CDR3 bases are TGTGCCAGCAGTCGGGGAGGGAATCAGCCCCAGCATTTT.

V is TRBV7-2 and J is TRBJ2-5; D gene unclear. V lost 5 bases and J lost 8, with 15 bases in between. Germline V gene data show CDR1 as SGHTA and CDR2 as FQGNSA. This CDR3 is 13 amino acids long. Here the CDR3 reads CASSVEWDRTQYF. The DNA for the CDR3 is TGTGCCAGCAGCGTAGAGTGGGATCGCACCCAGTACTTC.

The chain employs TRBV7-3 and TRBJ2-2; 7 bases align to TRBD2. CDR3 size: 18 residues. After removal of 4 bases from V and 1 base from J, the junction contained 12 bases not matched to a gene. Germline CDR1 reads SGHTA; CDR2 reads FQGTGA. The CDR3 DNA follows: TGTGCCAGCAGCTATAGGAGTGGCCTAGCGGTGAACACCGGGGAGCTGTTTTTT. Translation: CASSYRSGLAVNTGELFF.

This chain links TRBV20-1 with TRBJ2-7; D gene unclear. The CDR3 spans 14 residues. The V gene lost 0 bases and the J gene lost 4 bases, with 13 bases spanning the gap. Germline V gene lookup returns CDR1 DFQATT and CDR2 SNEGSKA (reference sequence). DNA for the CDR3: TGCAGTGCTAGAGATCGGTCAGTTTTGTACGAGCAGTACTTC. It specifies CSARDRSVLYEQYF.

The V gene is TRBV12-3 or TRBV12-4, the J gene TRBJ2-1; a weak D match, TRBD1 (6 bases). With 6 bases removed from V and 10 bases from J, the gap between germline ends came to 16 bases. The CDR3 has 13 residues. The CDR3 DNA is TGTGCCAGCAGCTACCCAGGGGTTCGCGAGCAGTTCTTC. Translation gives CASSYPGVREQFF.

A remark on this clonotype: One end of the junction fails to match germline, which may point to a read error. The V call is TRBV28, the J call TRBJ1-5; 7 bases align to TRBD1. CDR3 size: 14 residues. Germline V gene sequence: CDR1 MDHEN, CDR2 SYDVKM. CDR3: CVTTGVYSSQPQHF. Here the CDR3 DNA reads TGTGTTACAACAGGGGTTTATAGCAGTCAGCCCCAGCATTTT.

The chain combines TRBV20-1 with TRBJ1-4; 8 bases fit TRBD1. The CDR3 covers 13 residues. The V gene end was trimmed by 3 bases and the J gene end by 8 bases; junction bases not matched to a gene: 5. CDR1 and CDR2 from the germline V gene are DFQATT and SNEGSKA (reference sequence). CDR3 amino acids: CSASSDRDEKLFF. For the CDR3, the DNA is TGCAGTGCTAGTTCGGACAGGGACGAAAAACTGTTTTTT.

The chain carries TRBV4-1 and TRBJ2-1; the match to TRBD2 covers 8 bases. CDR3 length: 17 residues. Germline values: CDR1 MGHRA, CDR2 YSYEKL. J was trimmed by 4 bases and V by 2 bases; bases with no gene match: 10. Written as DNA, the CDR3 is TGCGCCAGCAGCCAAAGAAGAGCGGGGGCCCTTTACAATGAGCAGTTCTTC. Its protein is CASSQRRAGALYNEQFF.

The rearrangement links TRBV20-1 to TRBJ1-2; unclear D gene. V lost 4 bases and J lost 8, with 14 bases in between. The germline CDR1 and CDR2 sequences are DFQATT and SNEGSKA (reference sequence). The CDR3 loop spans 12 amino acids. CDR3 amino acids: CSATYGPGGYTF. As DNA, the CDR3 is TGCAGTGCTACATATGGGCCTGGAGGCTACACCTTC.

This clonotype has only a few counts. The rearrangement joins TRBV29-1 to TRBJ2-1; 7 bases align to TRBD2. Looked up from germline, CDR1 is SQVTM and CDR2 is ANQGSEA. CDR3 length: 15 residues. Trimming removed 3 bases from V and 0 bases from J; junction bases left unmatched: 5. In DNA, the CDR3 is TGCAGCGTTGAGGCTAGCGGTGACTCCTACAATGAGCAGTTCTTC. It translates to CSVEASGDSYNEQFF.

This clonotype has a single count. The chain couples TRBV20-1 to TRBJ2-3, with 16 bases identical to TRBD2. The CDR3 has 15 amino acids. Germline V gene lookup returns CDR1 DFQATT and CDR2 SNEGSKA (reference sequence). Trimming at V came to 6 bases and at J to 6 bases, leaving 6 bases not matched to a gene. The CDR3 loop reads CSADGTSGRADTQYF. The CDR3 bases are TGCAGTGCGGATGGGACTAGCGGGAGGGCCGATACGCAGTATTTT.

The chain joins TRBV6-2 or TRBV6-3 to TRBJ2-7; D may match TRBD1 or TRBD2 (5 bases each). V shed 6 bases and J shed 3 bases, with 21 bases lying between them. The germline gives CDR1 MNHEY, CDR2 SVGEGT. This CDR3 has 16 residues. CDR3 bases: TGTGCCAGCAGAACGCCTCGACTTCGGGACGGCTACGAGCAGTACTTC. Residues: CASRTPRLRDGYEQYF.

The chain is built from TRBV20-1 and TRBJ2-3, with 7 bases lining up with TRBD2. Germline assignment: CDR1 DFQATT and CDR2 SNEGSKA (reference sequence). J gave up 5 bases and V 1 base, and 18 bases lay outside the gene matches. The CDR3 totals 18 residues. CDR3 in DNA: TGCAGTGCTAGAGTGAGCGGGACCCAGAGGTTTGCGGGAGATACGCAGTATTTT. Translation gives CSARVSGTQRFAGDTQYF.

The rearrangement uses TRBV7-8 and TRBJ1-2; D is undetermined. Looked up from germline, CDR1 is SGHVS and CDR2 is FQNEAQ. This CDR3 has 15 residues. Trimming left V 6 bases short and J 8 bases short, with 22 bases between. CDR3 coding DNA: TGTGCCAGCAGTTTTGGGGTAGCCCACGAATACGGCTACACCTTC. Translation gives CASSFGVAHEYGYTF.

This clonotype has ten or more counts. The chain links TRBV7-9 to TRBJ2-7; 9 bases are shared with TRBD1. CDR1 and CDR2 (germline): SEHNR, FQNEAQ (reference sequence). CDR3 length: 13 amino acids. V was pared by 5 bases and J by 2 bases, with 1 base of the junction left unmatched. CDR3 nucleotide sequence: TGTGCCAGCAGCCGGACAGGGGCCTACGAGCAGTACTTC. Translating it yields CASSRTGAYEQYF.

The V call is TRBV20-1, the J call TRBJ2-3, with 12 bases lining up with TRBD2. Trimming cost V 7 bases and J 5 bases; bases outside gene matches: 7. In germline, CDR1 is DFQATT, CDR2 SNEGSKA (reference sequence). The CDR3 sequence is 14 residues long. CDR3: CSGGQLAGGDTQYF. The CDR3 region has the DNA TGCAGTGGAGGACAACTAGCGGGAGGAGATACGCAGTATTTT.

The genes are TRBV5-1 and TRBJ2-1, with 10 bases identical to TRBD2. CDR1 is SGHRS and CDR2 is YFSETQ in the germline V gene. CDR3 length: 16 amino acids. Germline trimming cut 0 bases from V and 5 bases from J; bases unmatched to any gene: 5. The CDR3 coding sequence is TGCGCCAGCAGCTTGGGTGGTGGACTAGCGGACAATGAGCAGTTCTTC. Translation: CASSLGGGLADNEQFF.

This sequence joins TRBV10-2 and TRBJ1-2, with D unresolved. Germline loops: CDR1 WSHSY, CDR2 SAAADI. This CDR3 is 14 amino acids long. V dropped 2 bases and J dropped 4 bases, with 11 bases sitting between them. CDR3 sequence (DNA): TGCGCCAGCAGTGAGGAAACGGGGAGCTATGGCTACACCTTC. Translating it yields CASSEETGSYGYTF.

This clonotype was observed a few times. The rearrangement uses TRBV9 and TRBJ2-5, with TRBD2 matching over 11 bases. Trimming took 0 bases from V and 0 from J; bases not matched to a gene: 7. The CDR3 loop spans 18 amino acids. Germline V gene data show CDR1 as SGDLS and CDR2 as YYNGEE. The CDR3 nucleotides are TGTGCCAGCAGCGTAGGGGCTAGCGGGAGGTCCAACCAAGAGACCCAGTACTTC. It codes for CASSVGASGRSNQETQYF.

In this sample, this clonotype turned up a few times. The V call is TRBV7-2, the J call TRBJ2-7, with TRBD2 matching 7 bases. Germline V gene sequence: CDR1 SGHTA, CDR2 FQGNSA. J lost 2 bases, V lost 1 base, and 5 bases had no gene match. The CDR3 extends over 15 amino acids. CDR3 amino acids: CASSLVSGLTYEQYF. The CDR3 DNA follows: TGTGCCAGCAGCTTAGTTAGCGGGCTTACCTACGAGCAGTACTTC.

This clonotype appeared once. The chain has TRBV27 and TRBJ2-1; 7 bases align to TRBD1. The junction had 16 bases not matched to a gene; V was cut back by 2 bases and J by 9 bases. Germline V gene data show CDR1 as MNHEY and CDR2 as SMNVEV (reference sequence). The CDR3 extends over 17 amino acids. CDR3 residues: CASSLQLTGQPRGEQFF. The CDR3 DNA reads TGTGCCAGCAGTTTACAACTGACGGGACAGCCTCGTGGTGAGCAGTTCTTC.

This chain connects TRBV6-2 or TRBV6-3 to TRBJ2-7, with TRBD1 matching over 7 bases. Germline V gives CDR1 MNHEY, CDR2 SVGEGT. The CDR3 covers 15 residues. J lost 3 bases, V lost 9 bases, and 14 bases had no gene match. Here the CDR3 DNA reads TGTGCCAGTAGGTCGGACAGGCGCCGAGACTACGAGCAGTACTTC. This gives the protein CASRSDRRRDYEQYF.

The chain is built from TRBV20-1 and TRBJ2-5; the D gene is possibly TRBD2 (6 bases). V lost 3 bases, J lost 5 bases, and 13 bases lay in between. Germline values: CDR1 DFQATT, CDR2 SNEGSKA (reference sequence). This CDR3 is 13 amino acids long. This CDR3 is CSASGSELETQYF. The CDR3 region has the DNA TGCAGTGCTAGCGGGAGCGAATTGGAGACCCAGTACTTC.

The chain recombines TRBV5-1 with TRBJ2-3; D may be TRBD2 (5 bases). With 4 bases removed from V and 5 bases from J, the gap between germline ends came to 8 bases. Germline CDR1 is SGHRS and CDR2 is YFSETQ. This CDR3 contains 12 residues. Here the CDR3 reads CASSATRDTQYF. The DNA of the CDR3 is TGCGCCAGCAGCGCAACTAGAGATACGCAGTATTTT.

The chain recombines TRBV5-1 with TRBJ1-2, with 7 bases that match TRBD1. The germline CDR1 and CDR2 sequences are SGHRS and YFSETQ. The CDR3 loop spans 15 amino acids. The V gene end was trimmed by 5 bases and the J gene end by 4 bases; junction bases not matched to a gene: 11. The CDR3 DNA reads TGCGCCAGCAGACTTGGGGGACAGCTCTCCTATGGCTACACCTTC. Amino acid sequence: CASRLGGQLSYGYTF.